These 14 T cell receptor beta chains were sequenced from one sample in a study of T cells in localized non-small cell lung cancer. Produced via immunoSEQ multiplex PCR; TCRdb's table is partial and in-frame only. The data contain approximately 81,000 clones, 88% of them singletons. Sequencing used peripheral blood, obtained before any cancer treatment. All receptors come from a woman aged 35 to 75 with stage I squamous cell lung carcinoma.

This chain uses TRBV19 with TRBJ1-5, with TRBD1 identical over 7 bases. The ends lost 5 bases at V and 2 bases at J; junction bases unmatched: 6. In germline, CDR1 is LNHDA, CDR2 SQIVND (reference sequence). The CDR3 extends over 15 amino acids. Here the CDR3 DNA reads TGTGCCAGTAGTTCTCAGGGGGTTGGCAATCAGCCCCAGCATTTT. Its translation: CASSSQGVGNQPQHF.

This chain joins TRBV10-2 and TRBJ1-4; TRBD1 matches 7 bases. There are 13 residues in the CDR3. V gave up 8 bases and J gave up 4 bases; unmatched junction bases: 4. CDR1 WSHSY and CDR2 SAAADI come from the germline V gene. In nucleotides, the CDR3 is TGCGCCAGCCGGGGACAGTTTAATGAAAAACTGTTTTTT. Its translation: CASRGQFNEKLFF.

As DNA, the CDR3 is TGTGCCAGCTCACCCCGGGACGGCCAATGGTATGGCTACACCTTC. Translating gives CASSPRDGQWYGYTF. This rearrangement joins TRBV18 to TRBJ1-2, with a weak D call TRBD1 (5 bases). The germline V gene encodes CDR1 KGHSH and CDR2 LQKENI. Trimming stripped 3 bases from V and 5 bases from J, with 16 bases between. The CDR3 runs to 15 residues.

This chain uses TRBV30 with TRBJ1-1, with TRBD1 as a possible D gene (5 bases). V was clipped by 0 bases and J by 11 bases, with 13 bases between them. Germline lookup yields CDR1 GTSNPN and CDR2 SVGIG (reference sequence). CDR3 length equals 12 residues. CDR3 in DNA: TGTGCCTGGAGTGTAGGGATAGGGGTGGCTTTCTTT. Encoded protein: CAWSVGIGVAFF.

This chain connects TRBV27 to TRBJ1-2, with a weak D call TRBD1 (5 bases). Germline CDR1 MNHEY, CDR2 SMNVEV (reference sequence). The CDR3 consists of 13 residues. The V end lost 6 bases, the J end lost 3 bases, and 11 bases lay between the germline ends. DNA for the CDR3: TGTGCCAGCAGGGCCGACAGCGACTATGGCTACACCTTC. This gives the protein CASRADSDYGYTF.

The genes are TRBV5-1 and TRBJ2-5; D unclear. V lost 0 bases and J lost 4, with 10 bases in between. CDR3 length equals 14 residues. CDR1 and CDR2 from the germline V gene are SGHRS and YFSETQ. In DNA form, the CDR3 reads TGCGCCAGCAGCTTGGTTGGACCGGGAGAGACCCAGTACTTC. This encodes CASSLVGPGETQYF.

CDR3 in amino acids: CASSLAGTGGGNTIYF. The CDR3 DNA sequence: TGTGCCAGCAGCCTAGCCGGGACAGGGGGTGGAAACACCATATATTTT. This chain connects TRBV5-5 to TRBJ1-3; 11 bases match TRBD1. Per the germline V gene, CDR1 is SGHKS and CDR2 is YYEKEE (reference sequence). The V segment lost 4 bases and the J segment 3 bases; nucleotides outside the gene matches: 6. This CDR3 is 16 amino acids long. The full variable domain, in which reference TRBV5-5 and TRBJ1-3 provide the parts outside the CDR3, is DAGVTQSPTHLIKTRGQQVTLRCSPISGHKSVSWYQQVLGQGPQFIFQYYEKEERGRGNFPDRFSARQFPNYSSELNVNALLLGDSALYLCASSLAGTGGGNTIYFGEGSWLTVV.

The gene calls are TRBV30 and TRBJ2-3; 9 bases are shared with TRBD1. V dropped 8 bases and J dropped 2; count of bases not matched to a gene: 8. The CDR3 consists of 14 residues. From germline, CDR1 is GTSNPN and CDR2 SVGIG (reference sequence). CDR3 sequence reads: CARGQGMVTDTQYF. The CDR3 DNA sequence: TGTGCCCGAGGACAGGGGATGGTCACAGATACGCAGTATTTT.

This clone turned up a few times. The chain employs TRBV5-4 and TRBJ1-2; possible D gene TRBD1, 6 bases. Germline CDR1 and CDR2: SGHNT and YYREEE (reference sequence). The CDR3 has 14 residues. Trimming took 4 bases from V and 4 from J, leaving 14 bases between them. CDR3 protein: CASSRRGVGYGYTF. The CDR3 bases are TGTGCCAGCAGCCGCAGGGGTGTGGGCTATGGCTACACCTTC.

The CDR3 sequence: CASSVSRDSLEAFF. As DNA, the CDR3 is TGTGCCAGCAGCGTATCTAGGGACAGCTTGGAAGCTTTCTTT. The V call is TRBV9, the J call TRBJ1-1; 7 bases map to TRBD1. V was clipped by 1 base and J by 8 bases; unmatched bases: 8. This CDR3 has 14 residues. Germline V lookup: CDR1 SGDLS, CDR2 YYNGEE. Full variable domain (rest looked up from reference TRBV9 and TRBJ1-1): DSGVTQTPKHLITATGQRVTLRCSPRSGDLSVYWYQQSLDQGLQFLIQYYNGEERAKGNILERFSAQQFPDLHSELNLSSLELGDSALYFCASSVSRDSLEAFFGQGTRLTVV.

This chain connects TRBV7-9 to TRBJ1-1; 8 bases match TRBD1. The V gene's germline CDR1 is SEHNR and CDR2 FQNEAQ (reference sequence). The CDR3 spans 14 residues. V lost 1 base and J lost 6; bases outside the gene matches: 4. CDR3 nucleotide sequence: TGTGCCAGCAGCTTAGGACAGGGGATCGCTGAAGCTTTCTTT. Translated, it gives CASSLGQGIAEAFF.

This chain links TRBV29-1 with TRBJ1-1; 9 nucleotides line up with TRBD1. Germline V gives CDR1 SQVTM, CDR2 ANQGSEA. This CDR3 spans 11 amino acids. Trimming cost V 7 bases and J 12 bases; bases outside gene matches: 9. The CDR3 DNA sequence: TGCAGCGGTGGGACAGGGCGGATAACTTTCTTT. Residues: CSGGTGRITFF.

The chain uses TRBV2 and TRBJ2-7, with D perhaps TRBD2 (6 bases). V was trimmed by 7 bases and J by 3 bases, leaving 13 bases between them. Germline V gene data show CDR1 as SNHLY and CDR2 as FYNNEI. The CDR3 has 13 amino acids. DNA for the CDR3: TGTGCCAGCATGCGGGGATCGAGCTACGAGCAGTACTTC. It specifies CASMRGSSYEQYF.

The V and J genes are TRBV19 and TRBJ1-5; D is unresolved. The CDR3 runs to 15 residues. Looked up from germline, CDR1 is LNHDA and CDR2 is SQIVND (reference sequence). V shed 8 bases and J shed 9 bases, with 23 bases lying between them. The CDR3 sequence: CASSQDRPGLGPQHF. CDR3 nucleotide sequence: TGTGCCAGTTCTCAGGACCGGCCGGGATTGGGGCCCCAGCATTTT.